A single sample is the source of the 8 T cell receptor beta chains below, sequenced in a study of CD8+ T cells in alopecia areata. Extracted RNA was reverse transcribed, and the resulting cDNA served as sequencing template. TCRdb's table, derived via immunoSEQ multiplex PCR, lists solely in-frame clones and lacks some. This table holds 200,000 to 250,000 clones, about two fifths found once. Treatment of the sample: oral pan-JAK inhibitor, 5-10 mg twice daily. The sample here was CD4+ T cells sorted from blood, taken around week 34, from a patient treated with tofacitinib. The source is a human donor with alopecia areata.

V is TRBV5-4 and J is TRBJ2-2; D possibly matches TRBD1 or TRBD2 (5 bases each). The CDR3 covers 14 residues. The V gene's germline CDR1 is SGHNT and CDR2 YYREEE (reference sequence). With 3 bases removed from V and 3 bases from J, the gap between germline ends came to 9 bases. DNA for the CDR3: TGTGCCAGCAGCTCCCGAGGGGACACCGGGGAGCTGTTTTTT. This gives the protein CASSSRGDTGELFF.

This clone was detected only a few times. The chain combines TRBV7-6 with TRBJ2-3, with 8 positions matching TRBD2. The germline V gene encodes CDR1 SGHVS and CDR2 FNYEAQ. V dropped 1 base and J dropped 1; count of bases not matched to a gene: 1. This CDR3 has 15 residues. CDR3 protein: CASSLVGLGTDTQYF. The CDR3 DNA reads as TGTGCCAGCAGCTTAGTGGGACTAGGCACAGATACGCAGTATTTT.

In this sample, this clone turned up a few times. The chain couples TRBV7-9 to TRBJ2-2, with TRBD1 identical over 8 bases. The V segment lost 4 bases and the J segment 4 bases; nucleotides outside the gene matches: 8. The CDR3 sequence is 16 residues long. In germline, CDR1 is SEHNR, CDR2 FQNEAQ (reference sequence). The CDR3 loop reads CASSSRDRGGTGELFF. The CDR3 DNA follows: TGTGCCAGCAGCTCCCGTGACAGGGGTGGCACCGGGGAGCTGTTTTTT.

J is TRBJ1-1 and V is TRBV6-5; no clear D gene. Trimming stripped 9 bases from V and 4 bases from J, with 15 bases between. The CDR3 sequence is 13 residues long. Germline CDR1 reads MNHEY; CDR2 reads SVGAGI. The CDR3 DNA follows: TGTGCCAGTTACAAACTTGAGGGCACTGAAGCTTTCTTT. Translation: CASYKLEGTEAFF.

The gene calls are TRBV7-9 and TRBJ2-5, with TRBD1 identical over 8 bases. Germline CDR1 SEHNR, CDR2 FQNEAQ (reference sequence). V lost 5 bases and J lost 5; bases outside the gene matches: 4. The CDR3 is made up of 13 amino acids. DNA of the CDR3: TGTGCCAGCAGCAACTACAGGGGGGAGACCCAGTACTTC. This translates into CASSNYRGETQYF.

This clone was counted only a few times. This chain joins TRBV30 and TRBJ2-1, with D maybe TRBD1 (5 bases). CDR3 size: 13 residues. V gave up 2 bases and J gave up 4 bases, with 9 bases separating them. Germline V gene data show CDR1 as GTSNPN and CDR2 as SVGIG (reference sequence). CDR3 sequence: CAWSRQLYNEQFF. The CDR3 DNA reads as TGTGCCTGGAGTAGACAGCTATACAATGAGCAGTTCTTC. Combining the CDR3 with reference TRBV30 and TRBJ2-1 gives the whole variable domain SQTIHQWPATLVQPVGSPLSLECTVEGTSNPNLYWYRQAAGRGLQLLFYSVGIGQISSEVPQNLSASRPQDRQFILSSKKLLLSDSGFYLCAWSRQLYNEQFFGPGTRLTVL.

This clone was observed a handful of times. In DNA, the CDR3 is TGTGCCAGCAGCTTAAGCGGACTAAAAGAGACCCAGTACTTC. It encodes CASSLSGLKETQYF. This chain uses TRBV7-6 with TRBJ2-5, with D maybe TRBD2 (6 bases). V was pared by 2 bases and J by 3 bases, with 10 bases between. Germline loops: CDR1 SGHVS, CDR2 FNYEAQ. The CDR3 runs 14 residues.

Of note for this clone: A much bigger clone sits one base away, suggesting this may be a read error. This chain uses TRBV6-1 with TRBJ1-2, with 7 bases that match TRBD1. Germline assignment: CDR1 MNHNS and CDR2 SASEGT. The trim removed 4 bases at V and 4 bases at J, leaving 0 bases unmatched. The CDR3 is 12 amino acids. CDR3 nucleotide sequence: TGTGCCAGCAGTGGACAGGGCTATGGCTACACCTTC. This codes for CASSGQGYGYTF.